The T cell receptor (beta chain) under discussion was sequenced for a study of PD-1 blockade in classical Hodgkin lymphoma. Across the whole study: Administration of nivolumab to patients was at 3 mg/kg intravenously every 2 weeks.

This clone showed up just once. Its antigen is unidentified. Time point of the sample: cycle 4 day 1 (C4D1), after five to seven weeks of nivolumab. Each patient relapsed following autologous stem cell transplantation, and prior brentuximab vedotin exposure differed. Study-level points and caveats: Patients who initiated nivolumab within 1 year of ASCT were excluded. Prior to therapy, complete responders displayed diversity much like that of newly diagnosed patients. Repertoires differed for reasons still undefined, possibly disease activity or prior therapy.

CDR3 size: 14 residues. The V end was cut by 3 bases, the J end by 5 bases, with 10 bases between. Germline loops: CDR1 SEHNR, CDR2 FQNEAQ (reference sequence). The protocol was immunoSEQ multiplex PCR, while the TCRdb copy is restricted to in-frame clones and leaves out a portion. The top ten hold around 35% of the sample, which has approximately 8,100 clones, 87% seen once. This clonotype was obtained from a human donor with classical Hodgkin lymphoma. The sequenced sample was peripheral blood mononuclear cells (PBMCs), obtained before the fourth cycle of nivolumab. The chain is built from TRBV7-9 and TRBJ1-4, with D unresolved. The chain's CDR3 is CASSFGRRNEKLFF. The CDR3 DNA is TGTGCCAGCAGCTTTGGGAGGAGGAATGAAAAACTGTTTTTT.